This T cell receptor beta chain derives from a study of T cell responses to AZD1222 COVID-19 vaccine. Study-wide results and limits: Among the donors, most were white British and more were female, and clonal diversity was possibly underestimated. Only six or seven AZD1222 recipients tested seropositive at baseline.

Germline V gives CDR1 LNHNV, CDR2 YYDKDF (reference sequence). V dropped 2 bases and J dropped 4 bases, with 11 bases sitting between them. The CDR3 is made up of 15 amino acids. This table comes from immunoSEQ multiplex PCR, and its TCRdb copy is limited to in-frame clones, with some not included. This table has more than 150,000 clones, approximately 91% appearing once. This clone has just one count. Its target is not known. The clonotype comes from an adult who received the AZD1222 COVID-19 vaccine. V and J are TRBV15 and TRBJ1-4; D is possibly TRBD1 (6 bases). The source material was peripheral blood, sampled 28 days after the second AZD1222 dose. CDR3 coding DNA: TGTGCCACCAGCAGACTCGGGACACTTAATGAAAAACTGTTTTTT. Translated: CATSRLGTLNEKLFF. Full variable domain (missing parts from reference TRBV15 and TRBJ1-4): DAMVIQNPRYQVTQFGKPVTLSCSQTLNHNVMYWYQQKSSQAPKLLFHYYDKDFNNEADTPDNFQSRRPNTSFCFLDIRSPGLGDTAMYLCATSRLGTLNEKLFFGSGTQLSVL.